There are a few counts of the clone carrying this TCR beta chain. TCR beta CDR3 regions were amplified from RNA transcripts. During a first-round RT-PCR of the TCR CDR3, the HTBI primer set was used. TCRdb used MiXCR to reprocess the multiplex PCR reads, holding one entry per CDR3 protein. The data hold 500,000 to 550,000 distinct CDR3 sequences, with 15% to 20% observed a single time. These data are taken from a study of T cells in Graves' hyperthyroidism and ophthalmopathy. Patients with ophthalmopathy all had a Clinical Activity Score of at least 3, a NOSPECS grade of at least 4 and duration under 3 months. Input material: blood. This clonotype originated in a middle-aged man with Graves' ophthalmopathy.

The DNA of the CDR3 is TGTGCCAGCAGCTTGGGCCTCAGTGACACCTACGAGCAGTACTTC. Encoded protein: CASSLGLSDTYEQYF. The chain has TRBV5-6 and TRBJ2-7; no reliable D call. The CDR3 is 15 residues long. Germline V CDR1 and CDR2: SGHDT, YYEEEE. V dropped 0 bases and J dropped 2 bases, with 12 bases sitting between them.